This T cell receptor beta chain was documented in a study of shared T cell receptors in the human thymus. CDR1 is MNHEY, CDR2 SMNVEV, per germline (reference sequence). The CDR3 sequence is 14 residues long. With 5 bases clipped from V and 8 bases from J, the junction kept 9 bases outside the gene matches. Profiled with immunoSEQ multiplex PCR; TCRdb holds only in-frame clones, not every one. The sample shows hundreds of thousands of clones, 88% of them seen only once. The same data also contributed to another study, on human thymus T cells. As that study records: The donor group consisted of healthy Finnish infants who were having corrective surgery for congenital heart defects. The source of the thymus tissue was resections taken during corrective heart surgery. Across thymic and blood repertoires, the usage of V and J genes appeared to be biased. Highly overlapping thymic repertoires in unrelated individuals were reported by related research.

The clonotype was recovered from a boy younger than two with a congenital heart defect. The sample taken for sequencing was thymocytes. This chain links TRBV27 with TRBJ2-1; 7 nucleotides match TRBD1. The CDR3 region has the DNA TGTGCCAGCAGTACCCGACAGGGAATCCATGAGCAGTTCTTC. Translated, it gives CASSTRQGIHEQFF.